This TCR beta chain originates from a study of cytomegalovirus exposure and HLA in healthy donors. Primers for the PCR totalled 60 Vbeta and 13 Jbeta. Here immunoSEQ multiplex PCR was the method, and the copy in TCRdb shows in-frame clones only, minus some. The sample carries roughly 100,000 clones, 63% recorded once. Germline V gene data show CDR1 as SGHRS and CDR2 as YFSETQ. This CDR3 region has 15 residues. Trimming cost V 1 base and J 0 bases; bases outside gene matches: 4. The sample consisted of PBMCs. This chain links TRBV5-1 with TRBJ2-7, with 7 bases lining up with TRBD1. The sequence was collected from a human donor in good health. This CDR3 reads CASSLSGQTSYEQYF. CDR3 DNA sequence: TGCGCCAGCAGCTTGTCGGGACAGACCTCCTACGAGCAGTACTTC.